Following are 14 T cell receptor beta chains from one sample sequenced in a study of T cells in Graves' hyperthyroidism and ophthalmopathy (dated by TCRdb to between 2019 and 2020). Libraries were made using multiplex PCR. Sequencing instrument: Illumina HiSeq 2000. Amplification of TCR beta CDR3 regions was carried out from RNA transcripts. A first-round RT-PCR of the TCR CDR3 used the HTBI primer set with the Qiagen OneStep RT-PCR kit. Using fastp at Q25 and MiXCR, TCRdb reprocessed the public reads and kept productive beta chains. Rows are combined by CDR3 protein, so each entry shows the most common genes and DNA. This sample comprises 250,000 to 300,000 distinct CDR3 sequences, less than 20% of them detected only once. Of the sample, just under 40% falls within the top ten clones. The sample comprised blood. Receptor source: a man aged 45 to 65 with Graves' ophthalmopathy.

Details on this clonotype: At one of its ends the junction is not consistent with the germline gene, which may arise from a read error. This chain links TRBV10-3 with TRBJ1-6; no clear D gene. CDR3 length: 13 residues. Germline loops: CDR1 ENHRY, CDR2 SYGVKD. CDR3 nucleotides: TGTGCCATCGGTGAGTCCTTAAATTCACCCCTCCACTTT. The encoded protein is CAIGESLNSPLHF.

This chain joins TRBV19 and TRBJ1-1; 7 nucleotides line up with TRBD1. In germline, CDR1 is LNHDA, CDR2 SQIVND (reference sequence). The CDR3 is 15 amino acids. The V gene end was trimmed by 6 bases and the J gene end by 0 bases; junction bases not matched to a gene: 7. The CDR3, as DNA: TGTGCCAGTAGGACGGGACAGACCATGAACACTGAAGCTTTCTTT. This gives the protein CASRTGQTMNTEAFF.

This clonotype came up many times. This chain uses TRBV20-1 with TRBJ2-3, with D possibly called TRBD1 or TRBD2 (5 bases each). Trimming left V 4 bases short and J 6 bases short, with 23 bases between. The CDR3 sequence is 16 residues long. Per the germline V gene, CDR1 is DFQATT and CDR2 is SNEGSKA (reference sequence). The CDR3 loop is CSAKGPGRFSADTQYF. In DNA, the CDR3 is TGCAGTGCTAAAGGACCAGGGAGATTCTCCGCGGATACGCAGTATTTT.

The gene calls are TRBV7-3 and TRBJ2-2; D might be TRBD1 (6 bases). Germline V gene data show CDR1 as SGHTA and CDR2 as FQGTGA. There are 14 residues in the CDR3. With 5 bases removed from V and 3 bases from J, the gap between germline ends came to 10 bases. CDR3 in amino acids: CASSRTVDTGELFF. The CDR3 nucleotides are TGTGCCAGCAGCCGGACAGTGGACACCGGGGAGCTGTTTTTT.

This clonotype has a count of ten or more. The chain employs TRBV29-1 and TRBJ2-7; 12 nucleotides agree with TRBD2. With V trimmed by 4 bases and J by 5 bases, 6 bases remained unmatched. This CDR3 has 14 residues. Per germline, CDR1 SQVTM and CDR2 ANQGSEA. The CDR3 DNA reads TGCAGCGTTGGGGGGACTAGCGGGTTCAACGAGCAGTACTTC. This translates into CSVGGTSGFNEQYF.

This clonotype was counted at least ten times. The chain links TRBV5-1 to TRBJ1-1; TRBD1 agrees at 9 bases. The CDR3 is 17 residues long. J was trimmed by 0 bases and V by 3 bases; bases with no gene match: 9. In germline, CDR1 is SGHRS, CDR2 YFSETQ. The CDR3 here is CASSSTDRGTLNTEAFF. DNA for the CDR3: TGCGCCAGCAGCTCCACTGACAGGGGGACTTTGAACACTGAAGCTTTCTTT.

This clonotype was detected only a few times. The V gene is TRBV28, the J gene TRBJ2-2, with 7 positions matching TRBD2. The junction had 7 bases not matched to a gene; V was cut back by 7 bases and J by 2 bases. The CDR3 runs 15 residues. Germline V gives CDR1 MDHEN, CDR2 SYDVKM. The CDR3: CASKKRGVNTGELFF. In DNA form, the CDR3 reads TGTGCCAGCAAAAAACGGGGGGTTAACACCGGGGAGCTGTTTTTT.

This clonotype was counted many times. This chain uses TRBV28 with TRBJ2-1, with D perhaps matching TRBD1 (5 bases). Germline CDR1 and CDR2: MDHEN and SYDVKM. Trimming removed 5 bases from V and 2 bases from J, with 13 bases in between. The CDR3 is made up of 15 amino acids. CDR3 sequence reads: CASSLTGFPYNEQFF. The DNA of the CDR3 is TGTGCCAGCAGTCTAACAGGTTTCCCCTACAATGAGCAGTTCTTC. The variable domain in full, completed from reference TRBV28 and TRBJ2-1, reads DVKVTQSSRYLVKRTGEKVFLECVQDMDHENMFWYRQDPGLGLRLIYFSYDVKMKEKGDIPEGYSVSREKKERFSLILESASTNQTSMYLCASSLTGFPYNEQFFGPGTRLTVL.

This clonotype was seen ten or more times. The chain links TRBV30 to TRBJ2-7, with a possible D match to TRBD1 (7 bases). Germline lookup yields CDR1 GTSNPN and CDR2 SVGIG (reference sequence). The CDR3 length is 11 residues. V was cut by 4 bases and J by 7 bases, with 11 bases left in between. The CDR3 nucleotides read TGTGCCTGGACAGGGGGGAGAGAGCAGTACTTC. Protein product: CAWTGGREQYF.

In its sample, this clonotype was seen a few times. The chain links TRBV20-1 to TRBJ1-3; D uncertain. The CDR3 contains 13 residues. Trimming took 2 bases from V and 1 from J, leaving 6 bases between them. Per the germline V gene, CDR1 is DFQATT and CDR2 is SNEGSKA (reference sequence). CDR3 sequence reads: CSARSESGNTIYF. The CDR3 DNA follows: TGCAGTGCTAGATCTGAGTCTGGAAACACCATATATTTT.

This clonotype was seen a few times. The gene calls are TRBV29-1 and TRBJ2-2; D remains unclear. The CDR3 consists of 11 residues. The V end was cut by 3 bases, the J end by 7 bases, with 6 bases between. Germline values: CDR1 SQVTM, CDR2 ANQGSEA. The DNA for the CDR3 is TGCAGCGTTGAGGTTGGCGGGGAGCTGTTTTTT. This encodes CSVEVGGELFF.

This clonotype was counted at least ten times. V and J are TRBV20-1 and TRBJ2-7; no clear D gene. V lost 1 base and J 6 bases, leaving 7 bases between the germline ends. CDR1 is DFQATT and CDR2 is SNEGSKA in the germline V gene (reference sequence). This CDR3 comprises 11 residues. This CDR3 reads CSARVAREQYF. The CDR3 coding sequence is TGCAGTGCTAGAGTGGCTCGCGAGCAGTACTTC.

The chain carries TRBV6-5 and TRBJ2-7; D ambiguous. The CDR3 length is 16 residues. V shed 4 bases and J shed 0 bases, with 16 bases lying between them. The germline V gene has CDR1 MNHEY and CDR2 SVGAGI. CDR3 residues: CASSSLVFANSYEQYF. The CDR3 DNA reads as TGTGCCAGCAGTTCCCTCGTTTTCGCGAACTCCTACGAGCAGTACTTC.

This clonotype was counted a few times. The genes are TRBV6-1 and TRBJ2-7; D is possibly TRBD2 (5 bases). Germline-derived CDR1 and CDR2 are MNHNS and SASEGT. Trimming cost V 7 bases and J 6 bases, with 10 bases left between them. The length of the CDR3 is 11 residues. The CDR3 sequence is CASKAGGEQYF. The DNA of the CDR3 is TGTGCCAGCAAGGCAGGAGGCGAGCAGTACTTC.